The entry that follows covers one T cell receptor beta chain sequence. Its antigen target is currently unknown. Base qualities were left out, and no much larger clone turns up one base away. TCRbeta CDR3 regions were amplified from genomic DNA by means of the immunoSEQ Assay, a bias-controlled multiplex PCR. On the study's bioinformatics: Within the assay, amplification of reference gene primers was used to estimate how many nucleated cells each sample contained. To quantify the absolute abundance of each unique TCRbeta CDR3 rearrangement, sequence reads were collapsed and filtered. For each sample, productive Simpson clonality was calculated by taking the square root of Simpson's diversity index across productive rearrangements. The clones in this table, taken by TCRdb from immuneACCESS, are in-frame only. Not every clone is retained; where verified, under half of the shortfall comes from an unresolved V gene, and the cause of the rest is unknown. The D gene and trimming were derived from the DNA, and the V and J assignments and clone size from that table. For this sample there are roughly 200,000 clones; over 80% appear just once. The ten largest make up 25% to 35% of the sample.

This record belongs to a study of blood T cell repertoires in COVID-19 (dated by TCRdb to the early 2020s). With respect to the entire study: Samples covering the acute and convalescent phases of COVID-19 were provided by collaborators in the United States, Italy and Spain. Where available, HLA class I and class II types were taken from metadata supplied by the sample provider and were not determined by assay-based typing. The samples were drawn from two sources: the first 160 participants of the ongoing ImmuneRACE study, and 1,200 or so subjects contributed by 6 global collaborators. Nearly every sample came with metadata listing a de-identified subject ID, COVID-19 status, age in years and sex. The repertoires were released in a freely available public database meant as a resource for research on the immune response to SARS-CoV-2. Subjects who had been exposed to COVID-19, were actively infected with it, or had recovered from it provided the deeply sampled blood TCRbeta repertoires that made up the dataset. The prospective study material was composed of cDNA or gDNA derived from T cells, B-cell-depleted T cells, or PBMCs.

The paper as a whole reports these results and caveats: The amount of clinical and demographic metadata varied by source and participant and was provided uncurated.

V and J lose 0 bases and 2 bases, and a span of 11 bases separates them. The CDR3 has 16 amino acids, counting the end cysteine and phenylalanine. Only the CDR3 part of the read is kept: 48 bases, read in frame from the first base. Taken from the germline V gene, the CDR1 and CDR2 loops are LGHNA and YSLEER. The collaborating institutions used their own protocols to collect whole blood in K2EDTA tubes. For TCRbeta analysis, collaborator samples were shipped as frozen whole blood, as isolated PBMCs, or as DNA extracted from either sample type. Sequencing input: peripheral blood. This receptor was identified in a man in his forties with acute or convalescent COVID-19. This chain is built from TRBV4-3 and TRBJ1-3; a weak D assignment points to TRBD1 (6 bases agree). The CDR3 reads CASSQDHRVPGNTIYF. The DNA sequence follows: TGCGCCAGCAGCCAAGACCACAGGGTCCCTGGAAACACCATATATTTT.